These 3 T cell receptor beta chains originate from one sample sequenced in a study of T cells in women clearing cervical HPV infection. Data came from immunoSEQ multiplex PCR; TCRdb stores just in-frame clones and leaves some out. The sample holds 36,000 or so clones. The material sequenced was blood buffy coat. The receptor set was obtained from a woman between 18 and 70 years old with a cervical HPV16 infection that either progressed to CIN3+ or cleared (not recorded which).

A word on this clone: The CDR3 is cut off 3 residues early in the read; its end comes from the germline J gene. V gene TRBV18 combines with J gene TRBJ2-7; D call uncertain. Germline V gene sequence: CDR1 KGHSH, CDR2 LQKENI. CDR3 size: 12 residues. Trimming took 3 bases from V and 4 from J, leaving 7 bases between them. Incomplete CDR3 DNA: TGTGCCAGCTCACCCAGCGCGTACGAG. Protein: CASSPSAYE. The CDR3 in its entirety is CASSPSAYEQYF.

Worth noting for this clone: The read ends 3 residues early relative to the CDR3; the germline J gene fills the gap. The chain combines TRBV11-2 with TRBJ2-3; D may be TRBD1 or TRBD2 (5 bases each). There are 13 residues in the CDR3. Germline V gene sequence: CDR1 SGHAT, CDR2 FQNNGV. Trimming removed 1 base from V and 8 bases from J, with 10 bases in between. Incomplete CDR3 DNA: TGTGCCAGCAGCTTAGGAGGGGTTCTTACG. Its translation: CASSLGGVLT. The whole CDR3 reads CASSLGGVLTQYF.

Turning to this clone: The CDR3 end is not reached by the read, which stops 3 residues before it; the germline J gene fills it in. This chain links TRBV23-1 with TRBJ2-1; D ambiguous. TRBV23-1 is flagged as an ORF with uncertain function. There are 15 residues in the CDR3. V lost 0 bases and J 2 bases, leaving 8 bases between the germline ends. Here the CDR3 reads CASSQSGQPYNEQFF. CDR3 DNA (partial): TGCGCCAGCAGTCAATCTGGGCAGCCCTACAATGAG.